The TCR beta chain under discussion was sequenced for a study of vaccination effects on CD4 cells after COVID-19 (dated by TCRdb to between 2022 and 2023). In terms of the full investigation: Across the study, the median time from the second dose to post-vaccine sampling was 72 days (range 14 to 241). The study compared SARS-CoV-2 spike-specific CD4+ TCR repertoires before and after mRNA vaccination in COVID-19 convalescent patients and infection-naive vaccine recipients. A total of more than 8 COVID-19 convalescent patients and a handful of SARS-CoV-2-naive healthy vaccine recipients were included in the full study. Cultures from other donors in the study were sequenced using the Oncomine TCR Beta short-read assay on an Illumina iSeq 100. Paper-wide results and their limitations: The study was limited by a small number of convalescent patients, and early post-infection timepoints were lacking. At late post-vaccination timepoints, both infection-induced and vaccine-induced clones showed marked clonal contraction, consistent with waning T cell responses. Among healthy vaccine recipients, nearly all vaccine-induced clones were SARS-CoV-2 mono-reactive, and just 1 of 255 was cross-reactive with common cold coronaviruses.

To prepare the library, the immunoSEQ multiplex PCR assay was applied. DNA from the cultured and isolated CD4+ T cells underwent TCR beta CDR3 sequencing. The authors' pipeline ran thus. Non-productive TCR sequences were removed and reads were trimmed to the CDR3 region, keeping CDR3s of at least 7 amino acids. Antigen-specific clonotypes were identified with the MANAFEST web app by comparing expansion in peptide wells against reference cultures. To be called positive, a clone needed expansion at FDR<0.05 compared with the reference and with all other wells, an odds ratio greater than 5, and a frequency greater than 0.1% in two replicate wells. Clonotypes significantly expanded in SARS-CoV-2 spike wells and in at least one common cold coronavirus spike condition were defined as cross-reactive. Levenshtein distance calculated with the stringdist R package was used to assess CDR3 similarity, and unrooted trees were constructed with ape in R 3.6.1. TCRdb took over this immuneACCESS table, retaining in-frame rearrangements with V and J assigned. Such tables are incomplete; in checked studies, under half of the missing clones stem from an unresolved V gene, and the remainder is unexplained. V and J calls and clone size are those listed in that table; D and trimming were worked out from the DNA. This sample gives around 69,000 clones in total; 70% to 75% of them show up just once. The ten largest clones capture about 1.6% of the sample.

The ViraFEST assay stimulated PBMC with viral peptide pools and then used TCR sequencing to identify antigen-specific CD4+ T cell clonotypes by expansion. After 10 days of culture, CD4+ T cells were isolated with the EasySep CD4+ T cell isolation kit. Participants received two doses of either the BNT162b2 or the mRNA-1273 mRNA SARS-CoV-2 vaccine. The absence of prior SARS-CoV-2 infection in healthy vaccine recipients was confirmed by negative nucleocapsid antibodies before and after vaccination. Each well held two million PBMC cultured in IMDM containing around 5% human AB serum, roughly 9.9 IU/ml IL-2 and gentamicin, along with 8 to 10 ug/ml peptides. Half of the culture medium was replaced with fresh IL-2-containing medium on days 3 and 7. Unless otherwise noted, each peptide stimulation condition was cultured in triplicate wells. Using Ficoll-Paque Plus gradient centrifugation, PBMC were separated from whole blood and then either used fresh or cryopreserved at -140C. The overlapping peptide pools covered the spike proteins of SARS-CoV-2 and of the common cold coronaviruses HCoV-NL63, HCoV-OC43 and HCoV-229E. The QIAamp micro DNA kit was used to extract genomic DNA from the cultured CD4+ T cells.

V and J lose 6 bases and 1 base, and a span of 9 bases separates them. The germline V gene encodes CDR1 LNHDA and CDR2 SQIVND (reference sequence). Measured from the cysteine to the phenylalanine, the CDR3 is 13 residues long. The DNA shown is the 39-base CDR3, in frame from base 1. A note on this clone: Its antigen is not yet known. There are no base qualities to consult, and no much larger clone falls within one base.

The sequencing used CD4+ T cells from PBMCs cultured with HCoV-229E spike peptides, collected after COVID-19 vaccination. This specimen's cell subset or site label, per the study, means: HCoV-229E spike overlapping peptide pool stimulation. The source is a human donor who received a COVID-19 vaccine. The sequence is built from TRBV19 and TRBJ2-5, with no reliable assignment of the D segment. The bases are TGTGCCAGTAGCGGGTCGTTCCAAGAGACCCAGTACTTC. Its protein reads: CASSGSFQETQYF.